This is a list of T cell receptor beta chains from one sample in a study of blood T cells in healthy people across ages. MiXCR was run by TCRdb on the 5' RACE reads, yielding one entry per CDR3 protein. Here the sample spans over a million distinct CDR3 sequences, almost 60% being singletons. Specimen: blood. Source of these receptors: a young man in good health. The CDR3 runs from the conserved cysteine through the conserved F or W. D genes are given only for firm matches. Size tells how often a clone was seen (once, few, many) or the class of an expanded clone, and some rows leave it out.

J gene | CDR3 length | D gene | V gene | clone size | CDR3 protein | CDR3 DNA
TRBJ1-2 | 15 | TRBD1 | TRBV2 | - | CASSGRDRGFFGYTF | TGTGCCAGCAGTGGTAGGGACAGGGGTTTCTTTGGCTACACCTTC
TRBJ1-2 | 15 | - | TRBV12-3/TRBV12-4 | - | CASIPPPWAHYGYTF | TGTGCCAGCATCCCTCCCCCCTGGGCGCACTATGGCTACACCTTC
TRBJ2-5 | 14 | - | TRBV7-9 | - | CATNDKGLRETQYF | TGTGCCACTAACGACAAGGGGCTGAGGGAGACCCAGTACTTC
TRBJ2-7 | 17 | - | TRBV3-1 | - | CASSQDRAGASSYEQYF | TGTGCCAGCAGCCAAGATCGGGCAGGGGCTAGCTCCTACGAGCAGTACTTC
TRBJ2-5 | 15 | TRBD2 | TRBV29-1 | few | CSVAPYSGRGETQYF | TGCAGCGTGGCCCCCTATAGCGGGAGAGGGGAGACCCAGTACTTC
TRBJ2-5 | 12 | - | TRBV24-1 | - | CATSDRRETQYF | TGTGCCACCAGTGACCGAAGGGAGACCCAGTACTTC
TRBJ1-5 | 15 | - | TRBV3-1 | - | CASSPRGGDNQPQHF | TGTGCCAGCAGTCCCCGAGGGGGGGATAATCAGCCCCAGCATTTT
TRBJ2-7 | 15 | TRBD1 | TRBV20-1 | - | CSASPGTGGHNEQYF | TGCAGTGCTAGCCCGGGGACAGGGGGGCATAACGAGCAGTACTTC
TRBJ1-2 | 14 | - | TRBV6-1 | - | CASTETLSNYGYTF | TGTGCCAGCACCGAGACATTATCCAACTATGGCTACACCTTC
TRBJ2-1 | 15 | TRBD1 | TRBV6-2/TRBV6-3 | once | CASSGQGWRHNEQFF | TGTGCCAGCAGTGGACAGGGCTGGAGACACAATGAGCAGTTCTTC
TRBJ2-7 | 15 | - | TRBV4-3 | - | CASSMGVEGSYEQYF | TGCGCCAGCAGTATGGGGGTGGAGGGGTCCTACGAGCAGTACTTC
TRBJ2-7 | 15 | - | TRBV29-1 | - | CSVSRGAQGAYEQYF | TGCAGCGTTTCAAGAGGGGCGCAGGGCGCCTACGAGCAGTACTTC
TRBJ2-7 | 16 | TRBD1 | TRBV7-9 | - | CASSFTDRASHYEQYF | TGTGCCAGCAGCTTCACGGACAGGGCATCCCACTACGAGCAGTACTTC
TRBJ2-1 | 12 | - | TRBV12-3/TRBV12-4 | - | CASSFDFPEQFF | TGTGCCAGCAGTTTCGACTTTCCTGAGCAGTTCTTC
TRBJ2-7 | 15 | - | TRBV5-1 | - | CASSQKTTGSKEQYF | TGCGCCAGCAGCCAAAAGACGACAGGCTCAAAGGAGCAGTACTTC
TRBJ2-7 | 14 | - | TRBV13 | few | CASSLADLAYEQYF | TGTGCCAGCAGCTTAGCTGACCTCGCCTACGAGCAGTACTTC
TRBJ2-7 | 13 | - | TRBV7-2 | - | CASSPTRTDEQYF | TGTGCCAGCAGCCCTACCCGCACTGACGAGCAGTACTTC
TRBJ2-1 | 11 | - | TRBV20-1 | - | CSANSGSEQFF | TGCAGTGCTAATAGTGGGAGTGAGCAGTTCTTC
TRBJ1-2 | 13 | - | TRBV6-6 | - | CASRDDVRYGYTF | TGTGCCAGCAGGGATGACGTTCGCTATGGCTACACCTTC
TRBJ1-1 | 14 | - | TRBV4-1 | - | CASSQTGPPTEAFF | TGCGCCAGCAGCCAGACGGGGCCCCCGACTGAAGCTTTCTTT
TRBJ2-1 | 15 | TRBD2 | TRBV6-5 | - | CASLAPGGGYNEQFF | TGTGCCAGCCTAGCGCCGGGAGGGGGGTACAATGAGCAGTTCTTC
TRBJ1-1 | 13 | - | TRBV5-1 | - | CASRMDLQGEAFF | TGCGCCAGCAGAATGGACCTCCAAGGGGAAGCTTTCTTT
TRBJ2-3 | 16 | TRBD2 | TRBV5-5 | few | CASSLIRLAGTDTQYF | TGTGCCAGCAGCTTGATTCGTTTAGCGGGGACGGATACGCAGTATTTT
TRBJ2-7 | 12 | TRBD1 | TRBV20-1 | few | CSAGNRGDEQYF | TGCAGTGCCGGGAACAGGGGGGACGAGCAGTACTTC
TRBJ2-6 | 13 | - | TRBV4-1 | few | CATLGSGANVLTF | TGCGCCACCCTGGGGTCTGGGGCCAACGTCCTGACTTTC
TRBJ2-7 | 15 | TRBD1 | TRBV20-1 | - | CSARAARQGINEQYF | TGCAGTGCTAGAGCTGCCCGACAGGGGATCAATGAGCAGTACTTC
TRBJ2-7 | 14 | TRBD1 | TRBV20-1 | - | CSARDRGRSYEQYF | TGCAGTGCTAGGGACAGGGGTCGTTCCTACGAGCAGTACTTC
TRBJ2-7 | 16 | - | TRBV29-1 | - | CSALGGAGSLSYEQYF | TGCAGCGCCCTGGGGGGGGCAGGGTCCCTTTCCTACGAGCAGTACTTC
TRBJ2-1 | 15 | - | TRBV4-1 | - | CASSQHWGEFNEQFF | TGCGCCAGCAGCCAACATTGGGGGGAATTCAATGAGCAGTTCTTC
TRBJ2-5 | 14 | TRBD1 | TRBV10-3 | - | CAINSQAGGETQYF | TGTGCCATCAATAGCCAGGCAGGGGGAGAGACCCAGTACTTC
TRBJ2-3 | 13 | - | TRBV6-5 | - | CASRSGGSDTQYF | TGTGCCAGCAGGTCCGGTGGGTCAGATACGCAGTATTTT
TRBJ1-2 | 15 | TRBD1 | TRBV7-2 | - | CASSAGTAINYGYTF | TGTGCCAGCAGTGCCGGGACAGCTATTAACTATGGCTACACCTTC
TRBJ2-1 | 17 | - | TRBV4-1 | - | CASSQGSVADSYNEQFF | TGCGCCAGCAGCCAAGGTAGCGTCGCCGACAGCTACAATGAGCAGTTCTTC
TRBJ2-7 | 16 | - | TRBV7-2 | - | CASSSKGHIGTYEQYF | TGTGCCAGCAGCTCAAAGGGCCACATAGGGACCTACGAGCAGTACTTC
TRBJ2-2 | 16 | - | TRBV20-1 | - | CSARPGRIEITGELFF | TGCAGTGCTAGACCGGGACGGATCGAGATCACCGGGGAGCTGTTTTTT
TRBJ2-3 | 14 | TRBD2 | TRBV7-8 | once | CASSRTSEGDTQYF | TGTGCCAGCAGCCGGACTAGCGAGGGAGATACGCAGTATTTT
TRBJ2-4 | 13 | - | TRBV12-3/TRBV12-4 | - | CASSLADIRVQYF | TGTGCCAGCAGTTTAGCGGACATAAGGGTTCAGTACTTC
TRBJ2-3 | 16 | TRBD2 | TRBV4-1 | - | CASSQVPSGSADTQYF | TGCGCCAGCAGCCAAGTTCCTAGCGGGAGCGCAGATACGCAGTATTTT
TRBJ1-5 | 14 | - | TRBV3-1 | - | CASSQEFINQPQHF | TGTGCCAGCAGCCAAGAATTCATTAATCAGCCCCAGCATTTT
TRBJ1-5 | 13 | - | TRBV6-6 | - | CASSYVENQPQHF | TGTGCCAGCAGTTACGTTGAGAATCAGCCCCAGCATTTT
TRBJ1-1 | 14 | - | TRBV3-1 | - | CASSLGGWSTEAFF | TGTGCCAGCAGCTTAGGGGGTTGGAGCACTGAAGCTTTCTTT
TRBJ1-5 | 15 | - | TRBV12-3/TRBV12-4 | - | CASSSRGGAGQPQHF | TGTGCCAGCAGTTCCAGGGGAGGGGCGGGTCAGCCCCAGCATTTT
TRBJ2-3 | 15 | - | TRBV6-5 | - | CASSYSQEYTDTQYF | TGTGCCAGCAGTTACTCCCAGGAATATACAGATACGCAGTATTTT
TRBJ1-2 | 14 | - | TRBV12-3/TRBV12-4 | few | CASRRAGYSGGYTF | TGTGCCAGCCGTCGCGCAGGGTATTCCGGTGGCTACACCTTC
TRBJ2-3 | 14 | - | TRBV2 | - | CASIRLLSTDTQYF | TGTGCCAGCATTCGACTCCTTAGCACAGATACGCAGTATTTT
TRBJ1-2 | 15 | - | TRBV10-3 | - | CAISESTQANYGYTF | TGTGCCATCAGTGAGTCGACACAGGCTAACTATGGCTACACCTTC
TRBJ2-7 | 18 | TRBD2 | TRBV20-1 | - | CSARPLSGTSGVNYEQYF | TGCAGTGCCCGCCCACTGTCCGGGACTAGCGGGGTAAACTACGAGCAGTACTTC
TRBJ2-6 | 18 | TRBD2 | TRBV4-1 | - | CASSPYHGGGTGANVLTF | TGCGCCAGCAGCCCTTACCATGGGGGGGGAACTGGGGCCAACGTCCTGACTTTC
TRBJ2-1 | 15 | - | TRBV20-1 | once | CSARDQGEWGHEQFF | TGCAGTGCTAGAGATCAAGGGGAATGGGGGCATGAGCAGTTCTTC
TRBJ1-1 | 12 | - | TRBV12-3/TRBV12-4 | - | CASSFPLGEAFF | TGTGCCAGCAGTTTCCCGCTCGGTGAAGCTTTCTTT
TRBJ1-2 | 15 | - | TRBV28 | - | CASSEMGDLIYGYTF | TGTGCCAGCAGTGAGATGGGCGATTTGATCTATGGCTACACCTTC
TRBJ2-5 | 19 | TRBD2 | TRBV7-9 | - | CASSWIPVGLASRWETQYF | TGTGCCAGCAGTTGGATTCCCGTGGGACTAGCGTCGAGGTGGGAGACCCAGTACTTC
TRBJ2-1 | 16 | TRBD2 | TRBV15 | - | CATSREGGRADNEQFF | TGTGCCACCAGCAGAGAGGGCGGGAGGGCGGACAATGAGCAGTTCTTC
TRBJ2-3 | 15 | - | TRBV5-1 | - | CASSLSSKGTGTQYF | TGCGCCAGCAGCTTGAGTAGCAAGGGCACAGGTACGCAGTATTTT
TRBJ2-7 | 14 | - | TRBV12-3/TRBV12-4 | - | CASTPVDGSYEQYF | TGTGCCAGCACCCCAGTGGACGGTAGCTACGAGCAGTACTTC